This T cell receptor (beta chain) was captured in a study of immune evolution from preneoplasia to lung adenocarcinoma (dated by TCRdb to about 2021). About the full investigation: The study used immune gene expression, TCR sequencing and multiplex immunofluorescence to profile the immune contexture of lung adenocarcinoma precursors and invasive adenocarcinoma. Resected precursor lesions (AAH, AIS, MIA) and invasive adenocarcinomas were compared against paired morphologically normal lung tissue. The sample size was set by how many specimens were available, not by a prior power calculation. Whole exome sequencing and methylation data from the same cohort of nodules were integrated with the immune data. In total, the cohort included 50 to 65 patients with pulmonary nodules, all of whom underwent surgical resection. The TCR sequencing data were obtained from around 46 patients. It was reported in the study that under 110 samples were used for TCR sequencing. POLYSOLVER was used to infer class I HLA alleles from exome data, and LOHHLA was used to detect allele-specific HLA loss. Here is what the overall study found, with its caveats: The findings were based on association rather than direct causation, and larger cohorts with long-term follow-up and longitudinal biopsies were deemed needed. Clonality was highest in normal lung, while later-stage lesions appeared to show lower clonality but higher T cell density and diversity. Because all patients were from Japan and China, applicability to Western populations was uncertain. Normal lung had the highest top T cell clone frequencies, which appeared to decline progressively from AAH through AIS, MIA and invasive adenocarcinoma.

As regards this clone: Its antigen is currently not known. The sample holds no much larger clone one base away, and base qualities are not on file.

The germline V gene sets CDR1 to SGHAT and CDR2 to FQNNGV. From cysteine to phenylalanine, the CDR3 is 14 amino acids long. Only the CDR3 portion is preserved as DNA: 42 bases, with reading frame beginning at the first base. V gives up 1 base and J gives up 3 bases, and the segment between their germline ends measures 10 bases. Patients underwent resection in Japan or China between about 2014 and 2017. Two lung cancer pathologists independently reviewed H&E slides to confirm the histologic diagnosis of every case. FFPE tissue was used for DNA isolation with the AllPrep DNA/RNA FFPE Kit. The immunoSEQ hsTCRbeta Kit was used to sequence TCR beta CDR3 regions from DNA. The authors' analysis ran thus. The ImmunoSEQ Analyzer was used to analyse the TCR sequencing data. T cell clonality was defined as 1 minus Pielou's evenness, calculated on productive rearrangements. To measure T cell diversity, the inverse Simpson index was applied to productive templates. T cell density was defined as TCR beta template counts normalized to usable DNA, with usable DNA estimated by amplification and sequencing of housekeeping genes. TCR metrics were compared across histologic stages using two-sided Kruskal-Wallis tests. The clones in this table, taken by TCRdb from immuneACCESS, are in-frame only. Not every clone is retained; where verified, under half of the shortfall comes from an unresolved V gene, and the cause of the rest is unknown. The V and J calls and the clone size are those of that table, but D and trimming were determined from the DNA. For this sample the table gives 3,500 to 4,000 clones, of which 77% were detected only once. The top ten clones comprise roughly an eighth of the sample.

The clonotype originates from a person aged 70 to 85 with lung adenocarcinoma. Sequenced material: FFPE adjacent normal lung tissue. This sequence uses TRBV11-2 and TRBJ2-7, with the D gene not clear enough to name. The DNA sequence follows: TGTGCCAGCAGCTTAGGGACCGTGGGCTACGAGCAGTACTTC. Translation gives CASSLGTVGYEQYF.